This TCR beta chain stems from a study of T cell responses to AZD1222 COVID-19 vaccine. Study findings and constraints: Most donors were white British and more were female, and clonal diversity was possibly underestimated. Vaccine-associated CD4 TCRs ranged over spike, dominating at 160-218 and 743-854.

In regard to this clone: What it binds is not known.

Clones were read by immunoSEQ multiplex PCR, and TCRdb kept only the in-frame ones, dropping some. The repertoire holds 120,000 to 150,000 clones, with under 95% as singletons. The germline gives CDR1 LGHDT, CDR2 YNNKEL (reference sequence). J lost 10 bases, V lost 5 bases, and 6 bases had no gene match. The CDR3 is 15 residues long. This clonotype was sampled from an adult who received the MenACWY meningococcal vaccine as a control. The chain has TRBV3-1 (or the pseudogene TRBV3-2) and TRBJ2-1; 15 bases map to TRBD2. The sample was peripheral blood, taken 28 days after the second dose of the MenACWY control vaccine. CDR3 sequence reads: CASSKGLAGGMEQFF. The CDR3 DNA is TGTGCCAGCAGCAAGGGACTAGCGGGGGGAATGGAGCAGTTCTTC.